A single sample is the source of the 9 T cell receptor beta chains below, sequenced in a study of cytomegalovirus exposure and HLA in healthy donors. Primers for the PCR totalled 60 Vbeta and 13 Jbeta. TCRdb keeps only in-frame clones here, not all; method: immunoSEQ multiplex PCR. The table records approximately 190,000 clones, over 75% of them present only once. Source material: PBMCs. Every receptor here comes from a middle-aged man in good health and CMV-seropositive.

Points on this clone: The junction and the germline gene differ at one end; a read error may be behind it. V and J are TRBV14 and TRBJ1-2, with D perhaps TRBD1 (6 bases). Germline CDR1 and CDR2: SGHDN and FVKESK. CDR3 length: 11 amino acids. The CDR3 spells CTKGGYYGYTF. CDR3 DNA sequence: TGCACAAAGGGGGGGTACTATGGCTACACCTTC.

V gene TRBV19 combines with J gene TRBJ1-1; TRBD1 aligns across 7 bases. CDR1 LNHDA and CDR2 SQIVND come from the germline V gene (reference sequence). Trimming took 9 bases from V and 1 from J; bases not matched to a gene: 5. The CDR3 is made up of 13 amino acids. The CDR3 DNA follows: TGTGCCAGCCGACAGGGATCGAACACTGAAGCTTTCTTT. Protein sequence: CASRQGSNTEAFF.

This chain connects TRBV7-2 to TRBJ2-2, with D perhaps TRBD2 (5 bases). Trimming shortened V by 4 bases and J by 1 base, and 7 bases separated the two germline ends. This CDR3 is 14 amino acids long. Germline V gene lookup returns CDR1 SGHTA and CDR2 FQGNSA. The chain's CDR3 is CASSSGLNTGELFF. The CDR3, as DNA: TGTGCCAGCAGCTCTGGACTGAACACCGGGGAGCTGTTTTTT.

This chain connects TRBV6-5 to TRBJ2-1; D call uncertain. The CDR3 extends over 13 amino acids. Between the trimmed V and J ends, which lost 2 bases and 15 bases, there was a span of 17 bases. Germline V lookup: CDR1 MNHEY, CDR2 SVGAGI. This chain's CDR3 is CASSYGNAGILFF. Here the CDR3 DNA reads TGTGCCAGCAGTTACGGTAATGCAGGTATTCTGTTCTTC.

This chain uses TRBV27 with TRBJ1-2; no reliable D call. Germline V lookup: CDR1 MNHEY, CDR2 SMNVEV (reference sequence). The CDR3 length is 12 residues. V was clipped by 4 bases and J by 10 bases, with 13 bases between them. The CDR3 region is CASSSRGQVYTF. CDR3 nucleotide sequence: TGTGCCAGCAGTTCCCGAGGGCAGGTCTACACCTTC.

The chain has TRBV5-4 and TRBJ2-7; 8 nucleotides line up with TRBD2. V lost 1 base, J lost 2 bases, and 2 bases stayed unmatched. The CDR3 spans 14 residues. Germline assignment: CDR1 SGHNT and CDR2 YYREEE (reference sequence). Written as DNA, the CDR3 is TGTGCCAGCAGCTTGCCGGGGGGGACCTACGAGCAGTACTTC. Its protein product is CASSLPGGTYEQYF.

V gene TRBV12-5 combines with J gene TRBJ2-1, with a weak D call TRBD1 (7 bases). V was clipped by 2 bases and J by 7 bases, with 15 bases between them. The CDR3 length is 15 residues. Germline V gene data show CDR1 as LGHNT and CDR2 as FRNRAP. CDR3 sequence (DNA): TGTGCTAGTGGTTTGTTTGCGGGACAGTGGAATGAGCAGTTCTTC. Translating gives CASGLFAGQWNEQFF.

This clone was seen only a few times. V and J are TRBV9 and TRBJ2-1, with 12 bases identical to TRBD2. The germline V gene encodes CDR1 SGDLS and CDR2 YYNGEE. Trimming at V came to 4 bases and at J to 0 bases, leaving 8 bases not matched to a gene. The CDR3 length is 18 residues. CDR3 nucleotides: TGTGCCAGCAGCCTTACGACTAGCGGGGGTATCTCCTACAATGAGCAGTTCTTC. It specifies CASSLTTSGGISYNEQFF.

J is TRBJ1-3 and V is TRBV6-5, with a possible D match to TRBD1 (5 bases). The CDR3 is 15 amino acids. V lost 5 bases, J lost 0 bases, and 11 bases lay in between. Per the germline V gene, CDR1 is MNHEY and CDR2 is SVGAGI. This CDR3 reads CASSLAGLSGNTIYF. CDR3 nucleotides: TGTGCCAGCAGTCTGGCGGGGCTCTCTGGAAACACCATATATTTT.